This T cell receptor (beta chain) was sequenced in a study of cytomegalovirus exposure and HLA in healthy donors. With 60 Vbeta and 13 Jbeta primers, the PCR was carried out. The protocol was immunoSEQ multiplex PCR, while the TCRdb copy is restricted to in-frame clones and leaves out a portion. The sample contains nearly 200,000 clones, about four fifths of which appear only once. Regarding the study as a whole: Later on, an analysis found that several of the most significant clusters appeared to be linked to common viral pathogens, which included parvovirus B19.

Trimming removed 3 bases from V and 7 bases from J; junction bases left unmatched: 6. This CDR3 has 15 amino acids. Germline CDR1 and CDR2: SGHTA and FQGNSA. Notes on this clone: The antigen remains undetermined.

This TCR was sampled from a male donor in good health and CMV-seropositive. This chain joins TRBV7-2 and TRBJ2-2, with 9 bases fitting TRBD2. What was sequenced was PBMCs. Here the CDR3 DNA reads TGTGCCAGCAGCTTGATAGCGGGAGAGATCGGGGAGCTGTTTTTT. Translating gives CASSLIAGEIGELFF.